This entry lists 21 T cell receptor beta chains sequenced from one sample in a study of technical replicates of blood from a handful of donors. Produced via immunoSEQ multiplex PCR; TCRdb's table is partial and in-frame only. Among more than 90,000 clones listed, around 95% were seen once. The sequencing input was T cells isolated from PBMCs. The receptors shown here come from a human donor in good health.

This sequence joins TRBV28 and TRBJ1-4; 7 bases align to TRBD1. The V gene end was trimmed by 5 bases and the J gene end by 5 bases; junction bases not matched to a gene: 5. Germline V gives CDR1 MDHEN, CDR2 SYDVKM. The CDR3 consists of 14 residues. CDR3 sequence reads: CASSQGGTNEKLFF. CDR3 nucleotide sequence: TGTGCCAGCAGTCAAGGGGGCACCAATGAAAAACTGTTTTTT.

The rearrangement links TRBV9 to TRBJ1-4; D remains unclear. Germline V CDR1 and CDR2: SGDLS, YYNGEE. V was cut by 0 bases and J by 4 bases, with 13 bases left in between. This CDR3 contains 16 residues. CDR3 protein: CASSVGSTALNEKLFF. CDR3 nucleotide sequence: TGTGCCAGCAGCGTAGGGTCCACAGCCCTTAATGAAAAACTGTTTTTT.

This clone has a single count. The gene calls are TRBV9 and TRBJ2-7, with TRBD1 matching 12 bases. J gave up 4 bases and V 5 bases, and 7 bases lay outside the gene matches. Per the germline V gene, CDR1 is SGDLS and CDR2 is YYNGEE. The length of the CDR3 is 15 residues. CDR3 in DNA: TGTGCCAGCAGTTCGAGGGACAGGGGGCTGTACGAGCAGTACTTC. Its protein product is CASSSRDRGLYEQYF.

The chain uses TRBV4-1 and TRBJ2-7; 7 bases agree with TRBD2. CDR1 is MGHRA and CDR2 is YSYEKL in the germline V gene. The CDR3 runs to 16 residues. V lost 5 bases to trimming and J lost 0 bases; unmatched junction nucleotides: 10. The CDR3, as DNA: TGCGCCAGCAGCGCCCCCGGGACTATCCGCTCCTACGAGCAGTACTTC. Translation gives CASSAPGTIRSYEQYF.

The V and J genes are TRBV7-9 and TRBJ2-1; tentatively, D is TRBD1 (5 bases). Germline V gene data show CDR1 as SEHNR and CDR2 as FQNEAQ (reference sequence). With 0 bases removed from V and 12 bases from J, the gap between germline ends came to 21 bases. CDR3 length: 16 amino acids. In nucleotides, the CDR3 is TGTGCCAGCAGCTTAGCCAGGGTTGGGGCGGACGTGGGGCAGTTCTTC. Protein product: CASSLARVGADVGQFF.

The chain uses TRBV6-1 and TRBJ2-1; the match to TRBD2 covers 10 bases. The germline V gene encodes CDR1 MNHNS and CDR2 SASEGT. CDR3 size: 17 residues. Unmatched junction bases numbered 7, after V lost 3 bases and J lost 2 bases. The CDR3 DNA reads as TGTGCCAGCAGTGACCTAGCGGGAGTATCTCCCTACAATGAGCAGTTCTTC. Amino acid sequence: CASSDLAGVSPYNEQFF.

V is TRBV6-1 and J is TRBJ1-5; possible D gene TRBD1, 6 bases. The germline V gene has CDR1 MNHNS and CDR2 SASEGT. There are 14 residues in the CDR3. V was cut by 10 bases and J by 5 bases, with 18 bases left in between. CDR3 DNA sequence: TGTGCCACTAACAGGGAGGGGTTAGATCAGCCCCAGCATTTT. Translating it yields CATNREGLDQPQHF.

The chain links TRBV7-9 to TRBJ2-7; D gene ambiguous. V was pared by 5 bases and J by 0 bases, with 11 bases between. This CDR3 has 14 residues. Germline-derived CDR1 and CDR2 are SEHNR and FQNEAQ (reference sequence). This chain's CDR3 is CASSVDSISYEQYF. CDR3 nucleotides: TGTGCCAGCAGCGTAGATTCAATCTCCTACGAGCAGTACTTC. The entire variable domain, with the rest obtained from reference TRBV7-9 and TRBJ2-7, is as follows: DTGVSQNPRHKITKRGQNVTFRCDPISEHNRLYWYRQTLGQGPEFLTYFQNEAQLEKSRLLSDRFSAERPKGSFSTLEIQRTEQGDSAMYLCASSVDSISYEQYFGPGTRLTVT.

The rearrangement joins TRBV5-1 to TRBJ1-3; TRBD1 might be the D (5 bases). CDR1 is SGHRS and CDR2 is YFSETQ in the germline V gene. There are 16 residues in the CDR3. The V end was cut by 0 bases, the J end by 1 base, with 11 bases between. The CDR3 DNA is TGCGCCAGCAGCTTGGAGGCAGGGTGGTCTGGAAACACCATATATTTT. It is translated as CASSLEAGWSGNTIYF.

The V and J genes are TRBV5-4 and TRBJ1-1; weak D call: TRBD1 (5 bases). Trimming removed 3 bases at V and 7 bases at J, with 13 bases between. This CDR3 has 13 residues. Germline-derived CDR1 and CDR2 are SGHNT and YYREEE (reference sequence). CDR3 coding DNA: TGTGCCAGCAGCTCTTGGGGCAGGGTTGAAGCTTTCTTT. Its translation: CASSSWGRVEAFF.

V usage is TRBV7-8 and J usage is TRBJ2-5; D remains unclear. CDR1 is SGHVS, CDR2 FQNEAQ, per germline. The CDR3 sequence is 14 residues long. The V end lost 5 bases, the J end lost 7 bases, and 17 bases lay between the germline ends. The CDR3 here is CASSPRPDLATQYF. In nucleotides, the CDR3 is TGTGCCAGCAGCCCGCGGCCCGACTTGGCGACCCAGTACTTC. The entire variable domain, with the rest obtained from reference TRBV7-8 and TRBJ2-5, is as follows: GAGVSQSPRYKVAKRGQDVALRCDPISGHVSLFWYQQALGQGPEFLTYFQNEAQLDKSGLPSDRFFAERPEGSVSTLKIQRTQQEDSAVYLCASSPRPDLATQYFGPGTRLLVL.

The J gene is TRBJ1-2, the V gene TRBV10-3; a possible D gene is TRBD1 (5 bases). Trimming cost V 0 bases and J 0 bases, with 14 bases left between them. The CDR3 extends over 17 amino acids. Germline values: CDR1 ENHRY, CDR2 SYGVKD. The CDR3 region is CAISESSGRGANYGYTF. Here the CDR3 DNA reads TGTGCCATCAGTGAGTCCTCCGGGCGGGGGGCTAACTATGGCTACACCTTC.

V gene TRBV6-1 combines with J gene TRBJ1-1, with D possibly being TRBD1 (6 bases). Looked up from germline, CDR1 is MNHNS and CDR2 is SASEGT. The CDR3 totals 14 residues. Trimming cost V 6 bases and J 10 bases, with 21 bases left between them. CDR3 nucleotides: TGTGCCAGCAGGCCTGCGGGGGCGCACGGGATAGCTTTCTTT. As protein: CASRPAGAHGIAFF.

The CDR3 DNA sequence: TGTGCCAGCAGTTTAACAGGGAGTACCTACGAGCAGTACTTC. It is translated as CASSLTGSTYEQYF. The chain is built from TRBV27 and TRBJ2-7; tentatively, D is TRBD1 (6 bases). CDR3 length equals 14 residues. Germline V gene data show CDR1 as MNHEY and CDR2 as SMNVEV (reference sequence). Trimming removed 2 bases from V and 2 bases from J, with 10 bases in between.

The chain carries TRBV10-1 and TRBJ2-3, with D possibly matching TRBD1 (5 bases). In germline, CDR1 is WNHNN, CDR2 SYGVQD (reference sequence). Trimming pared 0 bases from V and 5 bases from J, leaving 15 bases between. There are 16 residues in the CDR3. CDR3 sequence: CASSESPGKWVDTQYF. CDR3 coding DNA: TGCGCCAGCAGTGAGTCTCCAGGGAAGTGGGTAGATACGCAGTATTTT.

The rearrangement joins TRBV29-1 to TRBJ1-2; 7 bases line up with TRBD1. V dropped 7 bases and J dropped 4; count of bases not matched to a gene: 6. The CDR3 is 12 residues long. CDR1 SQVTM and CDR2 ANQGSEA come from the germline V gene. The CDR3 reads CSAWGQSYGYTF. CDR3 coding DNA: TGCAGCGCGTGGGGACAGTCCTATGGCTACACCTTC.

J is TRBJ2-7 and V is TRBV5-8, with D perhaps TRBD1 (5 bases). The germline V and J ends were trimmed by 1 base and 5 bases, with 10 bases remaining between them. Germline V gives CDR1 SGHTS, CDR2 YDEGEE. There are 13 residues in the CDR3. The CDR3: CASSLLRVDEQYF. CDR3 bases: TGTGCCAGCAGCTTGCTCAGGGTTGACGAGCAGTACTTC.

The chain joins TRBV10-1 to TRBJ1-4; TRBD1 is a possible D gene (6 bases). This CDR3 contains 13 residues. Per the germline V gene, CDR1 is WNHNN and CDR2 is SYGVQD (reference sequence). V was trimmed by 8 bases and J by 7 bases, leaving 14 bases between them. In DNA form, the CDR3 reads TGCGCCAGCCCCAGGGACAACGGTGAAAAACTGTTTTTT. It specifies CASPRDNGEKLFF.

The J gene is TRBJ1-1, the V gene TRBV4-1, with 10 bases aligning to TRBD1. The junction had 16 bases not matched to a gene; V was cut back by 7 bases and J by 2 bases. Germline V gene data show CDR1 as MGHRA and CDR2 as YSYEKL. The CDR3 is 18 residues long. CDR3: CASTTRPWTGGGNTEAFF. The CDR3 region has the DNA TGCGCCAGCACCACAAGACCCTGGACAGGGGGGGGTAACACTGAAGCTTTCTTT.

The chain uses TRBV9 and TRBJ2-7; no firm D call. This CDR3 comprises 15 residues. Per the germline V gene, CDR1 is SGDLS and CDR2 is YYNGEE. V dropped 4 bases and J dropped 2 bases, with 16 bases sitting between them. This CDR3 reads CASSPGSGVPYEQYF. The CDR3 DNA follows: TGTGCCAGCAGCCCTGGCAGTGGAGTTCCCTACGAGCAGTACTTC.

This sequence joins TRBV18 and TRBJ2-1, with 9 bases aligning to TRBD2. CDR1 KGHSH and CDR2 LQKENI come from the germline V gene. With V trimmed by 4 bases and J by 9 bases, 7 bases remained unmatched. This CDR3 is 14 amino acids long. The DNA of the CDR3 is TGTGCCAGCTCACTTGTAGCGGGAGTGGGTGAGCAGTTCTTC. Amino acids: CASSLVAGVGEQFF. Full variable domain (rest looked up from reference TRBV18 and TRBJ2-1): NAGVMQNPRHLVRRRGQEARLRCSPMKGHSHVYWYRQLPEEGLKFMVYLQKENIIDESGMPKERFSAEFPKEGPSILRIQQVVRGDSAAYFCASSLVAGVGEQFFGPGTRLTVL.